One sample yielded the 16 T cell receptor beta chains listed below, sequenced in a study of shared clonotypes between healthy human individuals. Sequencing used immunoSEQ multiplex PCR; TCRdb keeps in-frame clones, though not all of them. The table has about 680,000 clones, 92% seen once. Naive CD8 cells lacked CD45RO and underwent positive selection for CCR7, leaving out terminally differentiated effector memory CD45RA+ cells. The specimen was naive CD8+ T cells sorted from blood. These receptors all stem from a man aged 25-40 years in good health.

This clone has just one count. The chain joins TRBV27 to TRBJ2-1, with a tentative D call TRBD2 (5 bases). The CDR3 consists of 18 residues. Germline V gene lookup returns CDR1 MNHEY and CDR2 SMNVEV (reference sequence). With 5 bases removed from V and 1 base from J, the gap between germline ends came to 21 bases. DNA for the CDR3: TGTGCCAGCAGTCCATCCGGGAAAGGACCCCTGTCCTACAATGAGCAGTTCTTC. Translating it yields CASSPSGKGPLSYNEQFF.

The chain links TRBV19 to TRBJ2-1; 9 nucleotides agree with TRBD2. Germline V gene sequence: CDR1 LNHDA, CDR2 SQIVND (reference sequence). CDR3 length equals 17 residues. V gave up 3 bases and J gave up 6 bases; unmatched junction bases: 12. The CDR3 coding sequence is TGTGCCAGTAGTATCCTCCCCCTGACGACTAGCGGCAATGAGCAGTTCTTC. Residues: CASSILPLTTSGNEQFF.

The gene calls are TRBV7-9 and TRBJ2-7; D could derive from TRBD1 or TRBD2 (5 bases each). The V end was cut by 0 bases, the J end by 6 bases, with 15 bases between. The CDR3 has 15 residues. In germline, CDR1 is SEHNR, CDR2 FQNEAQ (reference sequence). CDR3 sequence: CASSLARDGKPEQYF. CDR3 coding DNA: TGTGCCAGCAGCTTAGCGAGGGACGGGAAGCCCGAGCAGTACTTC.

The chain employs TRBV9 and TRBJ2-1, with 7 nucleotides matching TRBD2. The CDR3 is 16 amino acids. V was clipped by 0 bases and J by 9 bases; unmatched bases: 12. The germline V gene encodes CDR1 SGDLS and CDR2 YYNGEE. As DNA, the CDR3 is TGTGCCAGCAGCGTAGATACGGGAGGAGCTTTCGGTGAGCAGTTCTTC. Translation: CASSVDTGGAFGEQFF.

This clone is a singleton in its sample. The chain carries TRBV2 and TRBJ2-1; 8 nucleotides align to TRBD1. CDR3 size: 15 residues. Germline assignment: CDR1 SNHLY and CDR2 FYNNEI. The V gene end was trimmed by 5 bases and the J gene end by 3 bases; junction bases not matched to a gene: 6. CDR3 protein: CASSSGGSFYNEQFF. The DNA for the CDR3 is TGTGCCAGCAGTTCAGGGGGCTCTTTCTACAATGAGCAGTTCTTC.

This rearrangement joins TRBV2 to TRBJ2-5, with 8 bases matching TRBD2. Trimming cost V 0 bases and J 3 bases; bases outside gene matches: 6. The CDR3 spans 16 residues. The germline CDR1 and CDR2 sequences are SNHLY and FYNNEI. The CDR3 here is CASSEALPAGEETQYF. CDR3 DNA: TGTGCCAGCAGTGAAGCGCTTCCAGCGGGAGAAGAGACCCAGTACTTC.

The genes are TRBV27 and TRBJ2-7; 7 bases map to TRBD1. With V trimmed by 2 bases and J by 7 bases, 11 bases remained unmatched. This CDR3 spans 15 amino acids. Germline CDR1 is MNHEY and CDR2 is SMNVEV (reference sequence). Here the CDR3 reads CASSLLDRVGTEQYF. In DNA, the CDR3 is TGTGCCAGCAGTTTACTCGACAGGGTGGGTACAGAGCAGTACTTC.

The chain recombines TRBV9 with TRBJ2-7; tentative D call: TRBD2 (6 bases). Per the germline V gene, CDR1 is SGDLS and CDR2 is YYNGEE. The length of the CDR3 is 13 residues. V was pared by 4 bases and J by 3 bases, with 11 bases between. CDR3 residues: CASSRGSLYEQYF. In nucleotides, the CDR3 is TGTGCCAGCAGCCGGGGGAGCCTCTACGAGCAGTACTTC.

As regards this clone: This same CDR3 is encoded by further DNA sequences in the sample. The chain uses TRBV4-3 and TRBJ2-7, with 12 bases identical to TRBD2. This CDR3 has 15 residues. Per the germline V gene, CDR1 is LGHNA and CDR2 is YSLEER. Losses at the gene ends were 1 base for V and 2 bases for J; bases not matched to a gene: 0. The CDR3 sequence is CASSQGTSGTYEQYF. The CDR3 DNA follows: TGCGCCAGCAGCCAAGGGACTAGCGGGACCTACGAGCAGTACTTC.

This clone was detected once. Other DNA variants within this sample encode the same CDR3. V gene TRBV29-1 combines with J gene TRBJ1-1; no firm D call. Trimming shortened V by 4 bases and J by 1 base, and 4 bases separated the two germline ends. The CDR3 runs 11 residues. Germline V gives CDR1 SQVTM, CDR2 ANQGSEA. The DNA of the CDR3 is TGCAGCGTTGCTGAGAACACTGAAGCTTTCTTT. Amino acid sequence: CSVAENTEAFF.

V is TRBV5-1 and J is TRBJ2-7; either TRBD1 or TRBD2 may fit D (5 bases each). This CDR3 has 14 residues. Per germline, CDR1 SGHRS and CDR2 YFSETQ. Trimming took off 3 bases at V and 1 base at J, with 11 bases between the two ends. CDR3 nucleotide sequence: TGCGCCAGCAGCTGGGACGGAGGTTCCTACGAGCAGTACTTC. Translated, it gives CASSWDGGSYEQYF.

This chain links TRBV19 with TRBJ2-3; D is ambiguous. Germline lookup yields CDR1 LNHDA and CDR2 SQIVND (reference sequence). V lost 5 bases, J lost 4 bases, and 10 bases lay in between. This CDR3 region has 13 residues. The CDR3 coding sequence is TGTGCCAGTAGTCCAGACCCCGCAGATACGCAGTATTTT. As protein: CASSPDPADTQYF.

The chain couples TRBV27 to TRBJ2-1; D possibly corresponds to TRBD1 (5 bases). Germline-derived CDR1 and CDR2 are MNHEY and SMNVEV (reference sequence). V was shortened by 5 bases and J by 6 bases, with 14 bases between the two germline ends. This CDR3 contains 14 residues. The CDR3 DNA follows: TGTGCCAGCAGTCCCTACGGACATGCCAATGAGCAGTTCTTC. This translates into CASSPYGHANEQFF.

The chain has TRBV6-4 and TRBJ1-2; maybe TRBD1 (5 bases). V was clipped by 6 bases and J by 5 bases, with 19 bases between them. Germline values: CDR1 MRHNA, CDR2 SNTAGT. There are 15 residues in the CDR3. The CDR3: CASRRQDSGTYGYTF. Here the CDR3 DNA reads TGTGCCAGCAGACGGCAAGACAGCGGCACTTATGGCTACACCTTC.

This clone came up a few times. Other DNA sequences from this sample encode an identical CDR3 as well. V is TRBV28 and J is TRBJ2-7; D is unresolved. V was pared by 2 bases and J by 4 bases, with 6 bases between. The CDR3 consists of 12 residues. Germline V gene lookup returns CDR1 MDHEN and CDR2 SYDVKM. The CDR3 sequence is CASSLGAYEQYF. The CDR3 nucleotides read TGTGCCAGCAGTTTAGGTGCGTACGAGCAGTACTTC.

The chain couples TRBV7-9 to TRBJ2-7, with D perhaps TRBD1 (5 bases). Germline V gives CDR1 SEHNR, CDR2 FQNEAQ (reference sequence). Trimming removed 4 bases from V and 5 bases from J, with 15 bases in between. This CDR3 contains 14 residues. The CDR3 here is CASSSVGQGNEQYF. For the CDR3, the DNA is TGTGCCAGCAGCTCCGTCGGGCAGGGAAACGAGCAGTACTTC.